The 30 T cell receptor beta chains below all came from one sample that was sequenced in a study of blood T cell repertoires in COVID-19. Assay: immunoSEQ multiplex PCR; the TCRdb copy retains only in-frame clones and omits some. The repertoire holds 250,000 to 350,000 clones, with about 88% as singletons. The material sequenced was peripheral blood. Every receptor here comes from a human donor with COVID-19, enrolled during active disease. The donor label of this sample is uncertain.

Written as DNA, the CDR3 is TGCAGTGCTAGTGCCCCATTGCGGGAGGGCCTGACAGATACGCAGTATTTT. The encoded protein is CSASAPLREGLTDTQYF. The chain employs TRBV20-1 and TRBJ2-3; 9 bases agree with TRBD2. The V and J ends lost 3 bases and 3 bases, in that order; junction bases with no gene match: 13. This CDR3 region has 17 residues. Looked up from germline, CDR1 is DFQATT and CDR2 is SNEGSKA (reference sequence).

The V call is TRBV29-1, the J call TRBJ2-1, with D possibly being TRBD1 (6 bases). Germline lookup yields CDR1 SQVTM and CDR2 ANQGSEA. The CDR3 consists of 13 residues. V gave up 7 bases and J gave up 4 bases, with 14 bases separating them. The CDR3 loop is CSARRDNYNEQFF. CDR3 sequence (DNA): TGCAGCGCCAGAAGGGACAATTACAATGAGCAGTTCTTC.

This rearrangement joins TRBV11-3 to TRBJ2-2, with unresolved D. The germline V gene has CDR1 SGHNT and CDR2 YENEEA. Trimming removed 5 bases from V and 5 bases from J, with 12 bases in between. The CDR3 extends over 14 amino acids. The CDR3 DNA reads as TGTGCCAGCAGCCGTAGGAGTCGGACCGGGGAGCTGTTTTTT. Protein: CASSRRSRTGELFF. Full variable domain (outside the CDR3, taken from reference TRBV11-3 and TRBJ2-2): EAGVVQSPRYKIIEKKQPVAFWCNPISGHNTLYWYLQNLGQGPELLIRYENEEAVDDSQLPKDRFSAERLKGVDSTLKIQPAELGDSAVYLCASSRRSRTGELFFGEGSRLTVL.

CDR3 nucleotides: TGTGCCAGCAGTCTCCGGAAACCGACAGGGGCCAGCTCCTACGAGCAGTACTTC. It translates to CASSLRKPTGASSYEQYF. This rearrangement joins TRBV6-6 to TRBJ2-7; 8 bases agree with TRBD1. CDR3 size: 18 residues. CDR1 and CDR2 (germline): MNHNY, SVGAGI (reference sequence). Trimming at V came to 5 bases and at J to 0 bases, leaving 15 bases not matched to a gene.

A single count supports this clone. V gene TRBV9 combines with J gene TRBJ2-7, with 11 bases identical to TRBD2. J lost 5 bases, V lost 0 bases, and 7 bases had no gene match. The CDR3 runs 16 residues. In germline, CDR1 is SGDLS, CDR2 YYNGEE. The CDR3 coding sequence is TGTGCCAGCAGCGTAGGGAGACTAGCGGGATATGACGAGCAGTACTTC. Residues: CASSVGRLAGYDEQYF.

The chain couples TRBV24-1 to TRBJ2-3, with 16 bases aligning to TRBD2. Germline V lookup: CDR1 KGHDR, CDR2 SFDVKD. J lost 0 bases, V lost 1 base, and 6 bases had no gene match. The CDR3 is 20 amino acids. The CDR3, as DNA: TGTGCCACCAGTGATTTCGGGACTAGCGGGAGGGCCCCAAGCACAGATACGCAGTATTTT. This encodes CATSDFGTSGRAPSTDTQYF.

The chain uses TRBV18 and TRBJ1-6; D is perhaps TRBD1 (5 bases). Germline V gene data show CDR1 as KGHSH and CDR2 as LQKENI. V gave up 9 bases and J gave up 10 bases, with 16 bases separating them. The CDR3 is 13 amino acids. This CDR3 is CASFRTSGSPLHF. The CDR3 bases are TGTGCCAGTTTTAGGACAAGTGGGTCACCCCTCCACTTT.

V is TRBV6-2 or TRBV6-3 and J is TRBJ2-1; 9 bases are a match to TRBD2. The CDR3 length is 17 residues. The germline V gene has CDR1 MNHEY and CDR2 SVGEGT. V lost 2 bases to trimming and J lost 0 bases; unmatched junction nucleotides: 5. The CDR3 region is CASSYRNSGSSYNEQFF. In DNA, the CDR3 is TGTGCCAGCAGTTACCGGAATAGCGGGAGCTCCTACAATGAGCAGTTCTTC.

This clone was counted a single time. The CDR3, as DNA: TGTGCCAGCAGCTCTCCAGGGTATTACGAGCAGTACTTC. It is translated as CASSSPGYYEQYF. The J gene is TRBJ2-7, the V gene TRBV28, with D tentatively TRBD1 (5 bases). There are 13 residues in the CDR3. Per germline, CDR1 MDHEN and CDR2 SYDVKM. V lost 6 bases to trimming and J lost 4 bases, with 13 bases between them. The full variable domain, completed using reference TRBV28 and TRBJ2-7, is DVKVTQSSRYLVKRTGEKVFLECVQDMDHENMFWYRQDPGLGLRLIYFSYDVKMKEKGDIPEGYSVSREKKERFSLILESASTNQTSMYLCASSSPGYYEQYFGPGTRLTVT.

J is TRBJ2-1 and V is TRBV5-4; 7 nucleotides align to TRBD2. The germline gives CDR1 SGHNT, CDR2 YYREEE (reference sequence). With 3 bases clipped from V and 7 bases from J, the junction kept 4 bases outside the gene matches. The CDR3 has 13 residues. The CDR3 bases are TGTGCCAGCAGCTCAAGGACTAGTAATGAGCAGTTCTTC. Amino acid sequence: CASSSRTSNEQFF.

The chain combines TRBV28 with TRBJ1-2; D possibly corresponds to TRBD1 (5 bases). CDR3 size: 15 residues. CDR1 is MDHEN and CDR2 is SYDVKM in the germline V gene. V was cut by 6 bases and J by 4 bases, with 18 bases left in between. The CDR3 is CASRPPGGMTYGYTF. Here the CDR3 DNA reads TGTGCCAGCAGGCCGCCCGGGGGAATGACCTATGGCTACACCTTC.

The genes are TRBV15 and TRBJ2-7; 10 bases map to TRBD2. CDR1 is LNHNV and CDR2 is YYDKDF in the germline V gene (reference sequence). The CDR3 totals 15 residues. Trimming cost V 6 bases and J 2 bases; bases outside gene matches: 7. The CDR3 sequence: CATSLESGRAYEQYF. Here the CDR3 DNA reads TGTGCCACCAGTCTCGAGAGCGGGAGGGCCTACGAGCAGTACTTC.

This chain uses TRBV28 with TRBJ1-6; D is unresolved. The CDR3 totals 13 residues. Germline V gene data show CDR1 as MDHEN and CDR2 as SYDVKM. V was trimmed by 5 bases and J by 10 bases, leaving 12 bases between them. The CDR3 DNA reads as TGTGCCAGCAGTCGGAGCGGGGAGTCACCCCTCCACTTT. Protein: CASSRSGESPLHF.

The chain links TRBV5-1 to TRBJ2-3; TRBD2 is a possible D gene (5 bases). V was shortened by 4 bases and J by 6 bases, with 18 bases between the two germline ends. CDR1 is SGHRS and CDR2 is YFSETQ in the germline V gene. The CDR3 spans 15 residues. Here the CDR3 reads CASSVGVTVLDTQYF. The CDR3 nucleotides read TGCGCCAGCAGCGTGGGAGTGACTGTGCTCGATACGCAGTATTTT. The full variable domain, its missing parts supplied by reference TRBV5-1 and TRBJ2-3, is KAGVTQTPRYLIKTRGQQVTLSCSPISGHRSVSWYQQTPGQGLQFLFEYFSETQRNKGNFPGRFSGRQFSNSRSEMNVSTLELGDSALYLCASSVGVTVLDTQYFGPGTRLTVL.

The rearrangement uses TRBV5-4 and TRBJ1-1, with D maybe TRBD1 (6 bases). CDR1 is SGHNT and CDR2 is YYREEE in the germline V gene (reference sequence). V lost 4 bases to trimming and J lost 7 bases, with 14 bases between them. CDR3 size: 13 residues. DNA of the CDR3: TGTGCCAGCAGCATTGAAACAGGGAGTGAAGCTTTCTTT. The encoded protein is CASSIETGSEAFF.

This chain links TRBV29-1 with TRBJ2-3; possible D gene TRBD1, 6 bases. This CDR3 is built from 16 residues. Germline CDR1 is SQVTM and CDR2 is ANQGSEA. The V and J ends lost 6 bases and 1 base respectively, with 20 bases between them. The chain's CDR3 is CSVGNRVRLGTDTQYF. The CDR3 coding sequence is TGCAGCGTCGGGAACAGGGTTAGGTTGGGCACAGATACGCAGTATTTT.

The chain employs TRBV19 and TRBJ1-3; the D is unclear. Germline CDR1 and CDR2: LNHDA and SQIVND (reference sequence). This CDR3 region has 15 residues. The V end lost 5 bases, the J end lost 0 bases, and 11 bases lay between the germline ends. The CDR3 protein is CASSPLTLSGNTIYF. The DNA for the CDR3 is TGTGCCAGTAGTCCCTTGACACTCTCTGGAAACACCATATATTTT.

The CDR3 sequence is CASRPRLTDGYTF. CDR3 in DNA: TGTGCCAGCAGACCCCGACTGACCGATGGCTACACCTTC. The J gene is TRBJ1-2, the V gene TRBV28; no firm D call. The ends were cut back, 6 bases at V and 6 bases at J, with 14 bases in the middle. The CDR3 sequence is 13 residues long. Germline CDR1 is MDHEN and CDR2 is SYDVKM.

The chain carries TRBV11-2 and TRBJ1-1; D gene unclear. The V end lost 4 bases, the J end lost 7 bases, and 22 bases lay between the germline ends. Germline CDR1 is SGHAT and CDR2 is FQNNGV. The CDR3 has 16 amino acids. CDR3 nucleotide sequence: TGTGCCAGCAGCTCCAGAAGGTGGGAGCCCTCTGGTGAAGCTTTCTTT. It specifies CASSSRRWEPSGEAFF.

The rearrangement links TRBV5-1 to TRBJ1-4, with D hard to call. Trimming took off 5 bases at V and 4 bases at J, with 12 bases between the two ends. This CDR3 has 14 amino acids. The germline CDR1 and CDR2 sequences are SGHRS and YFSETQ. This CDR3 reads CASRRGSGNEKLFF. CDR3 DNA sequence: TGCGCCAGCAGACGGGGTAGTGGTAATGAAAAACTGTTTTTT.

A note on this clone: Germline and junction disagree at one end, which may indicate a read error. The chain has TRBV7-2 and TRBJ2-7, with a tentative D call TRBD2 (6 bases). The CDR3 runs to 12 residues. Germline CDR1 reads SGHTA; CDR2 reads FQGNSA. CDR3 loop: CASSLGGASQDF. In DNA, the CDR3 is TGTGCCAGCAGCTTAGGCGGGGCTAGCCAGGACTTC. Looking up the rest from reference TRBV7-2 and TRBJ2-7 gives the full variable domain: GAGVSQSPSNKVTEKGKDVELRCDPISGHTALYWYRQSLGQGLEFLIYFQGNSAPDKSGLPSDRFSAERTGGSVSTLTIQRTQQEDSAVYLCASSLGGASQDFGPGTRLTVT.

This chain connects TRBV6-5 to TRBJ1-5; D perhaps matches TRBD1 (6 bases). The ends were cut back, 8 bases at V and 4 bases at J, with 15 bases in the middle. This CDR3 spans 14 amino acids. In germline, CDR1 is MNHEY, CDR2 SVGAGI. CDR3 region: CASGARGGNQPQHF. CDR3 sequence (DNA): TGTGCCAGCGGAGCCAGGGGTGGAAATCAGCCCCAGCATTTT.

This sequence joins TRBV29-1 and TRBJ1-1; TRBD1 matches at 9 bases. The CDR3 has 11 residues. V gave up 6 bases and J gave up 9 bases; unmatched junction bases: 5. In germline, CDR1 is SQVTM, CDR2 ANQGSEA. CDR3 sequence reads: CSVGQGTKAFF. The CDR3 DNA reads TGCAGCGTGGGACAGGGAACTAAAGCTTTCTTT. Full variable domain (rest looked up from reference TRBV29-1 and TRBJ1-1): SAVISQKPSRDICQRGTSLTIQCQVDSQVTMMFWYRQQPGQSLTLIATANQGSEATYESGFVIDKFPISRPNLTFSTLTVSNMSPEDSSIYLCSVGQGTKAFFGQGTRLTVV.

The chain recombines TRBV28 with TRBJ2-2, with 7 bases aligning to TRBD1. CDR1 and CDR2 from the germline V gene are MDHEN and SYDVKM. The CDR3 extends over 17 amino acids. The V segment lost 6 bases and the J segment 1 base; nucleotides outside the gene matches: 11. The CDR3 DNA reads as TGTGCCAGCAGAGGGGGCGGATGGCGGTTGAACACCGGGGAGCTGTTTTTT. This translates into CASRGGGWRLNTGELFF.

The J gene is TRBJ2-2, the V gene TRBV5-1, with 11 bases identical to TRBD2. The CDR3 loop spans 18 amino acids. Germline assignment: CDR1 SGHRS and CDR2 YFSETQ. V lost 4 bases, J lost 1 base, and 9 bases stayed unmatched. As DNA, the CDR3 is TGCGCCAGCAGCCCCCCCACTAGCGGGAGTTGGAACACCGGGGAGCTGTTTTTT. Translating it yields CASSPPTSGSWNTGELFF.

Remarks on this clone: This same CDR3 is encoded by further DNA sequences in the sample. This chain uses TRBV12-3 or TRBV12-4 with TRBJ1-2, with 9 bases lining up with TRBD1. The trim removed 6 bases at V and 3 bases at J, leaving 2 bases unmatched. The CDR3 has 13 amino acids. The CDR3 DNA is TGTGCCAGCAGCAGGGACAGGGACTATGGCTACACCTTC. This encodes CASSRDRDYGYTF.

DNA of the CDR3: TGTGCCAGCAGTTTTTCACCCCCAGGGACAGGGTCAGAGACCCAGTACTTC. Its translation: CASSFSPPGTGSETQYF. The rearrangement links TRBV27 to TRBJ2-5, with 9 bases that match TRBD1. V shed 3 bases, J shed 4 bases, and the junction held 12 bases outside the gene matches. The CDR3 is made up of 17 amino acids. The germline CDR1 and CDR2 sequences are MNHEY and SMNVEV (reference sequence).

V is TRBV3-1 (or the pseudogene TRBV3-2) and J is TRBJ2-2, with 7 nucleotides matching TRBD2. This CDR3 is 13 amino acids long. Germline CDR1 and CDR2: LGHDT and YNNKEL (reference sequence). V shed 5 bases, J shed 5 bases, and the junction held 2 bases outside the gene matches. Here the CDR3 DNA reads TGTGCCAGCAGCGCGGGAGAGACCGGGGAGCTGTTTTTT. As protein: CASSAGETGELFF.

V is TRBV30 and J is TRBJ2-7, with D possibly matching TRBD2 (6 bases). Germline V CDR1 and CDR2: GTSNPN, SVGIG (reference sequence). The V gene lost 0 bases and the J gene lost 2 bases, with 14 bases spanning the gap. The CDR3 contains 15 residues. The DNA for the CDR3 is TGTGCCTGGAGTGTACTGGGTGCGGGGCCCTACGAGCAGTACTTC. This sequence encodes CAWSVLGAGPYEQYF.

A few counts support this clone. The chain recombines TRBV29-1 with TRBJ2-6; maybe TRBD2 (6 bases). The CDR3 contains 15 residues. Germline CDR1 and CDR2: SQVTM and ANQGSEA. V gave up 4 bases and J gave up 0 bases, with 10 bases separating them. The CDR3 nucleotides are TGCAGCGTTGGGACTACAGGCTCTGGGGCCAACGTCCTGACTTTC. Amino acids: CSVGTTGSGANVLTF.